This TCR beta chain was sequenced for a study of blood T cell repertoires in COVID-19. Looked up from germline, CDR1 is MNHEY and CDR2 is SMNVEV (reference sequence). V lost 5 bases to trimming and J lost 2 bases; unmatched junction nucleotides: 11. CDR3 length equals 17 residues. Assay used: immunoSEQ multiplex PCR; TCRdb lists only in-frame clones, some missing. Altogether 270,000 or so clones are present, around nine tenths being singletons, with the ten largest covering around 4.4%. The source is a man aged 35 to 55 with acute or convalescent COVID-19. The sequencing sample was made of peripheral blood. The chain employs TRBV27 and TRBJ1-2; TRBD1 matches at 10 bases. CDR3 nucleotide sequence: TGTGCCAGCAGTCCCGGACAGGGGGTCCAATCCAACTATGGCTACACCTTC. Residues: CASSPGQGVQSNYGYTF.